This T cell receptor beta chain was documented in a study of T cell changes during pregnancy in multiple sclerosis. Method: immunoSEQ multiplex PCR; TCRdb's copy keeps in-frame clones and lacks some. This table holds some 80,000 clones, roughly 96% found once. The sample here was peripheral blood, taken in the second trimester of pregnancy. The sequence was collected from a female donor with multiple sclerosis, enrolled in a pregnancy study.

The CDR3 bases are TGTGCCAGCAGCTTGGGGGGACAGACCGGGGAGCTGTTTTTT. It encodes CASSLGGQTGELFF. The J gene is TRBJ2-2, the V gene TRBV5-6; 7 bases map to TRBD1. The junction had 1 base not matched to a gene; V was cut back by 0 bases and J by 5 bases. This CDR3 has 14 amino acids. The V gene's germline CDR1 is SGHDT and CDR2 YYEEEE.